This record looks at one TCR beta chain sequence and its context. This clone appeared many times. Its specific antigen is unknown. No base quality information exists; no much larger clone differs at one position. Sequences SNHLY (CDR1) and FYNNEI (CDR2) are obtained from the germline V gene. Trimming takes 5 bases from V and 9 bases from J, and the germline ends sit 11 bases apart. From its cysteine to its phenylalanine, the CDR3 spans 12 amino acids. Only CDR3 DNA remains: 36 bases, in frame from the first base. Healthy HIV-negative adults with no recently reported acute infections or vaccinations were included as donors. Every donor was a Caucasian adult residing in Nashville, Tennessee, USA. CD4+ T cells were enriched by magnetic negative selection, after which naive cells were positively selected on CD45RA and the negative fraction was taken as the memory subset. After blood collection by leukapheresis, PBMCs were isolated using Ficoll-Histopaque density gradient centrifugation and then cryopreserved in the vapor phase of liquid nitrogen. Analytical flow cytometry was used to check the purity and quantity of every magnetically sorted T cell population. Genomic DNA was isolated from every sorted fraction and measured by UV absorbance on a Nanodrop 2000c.

The data originate from a study of shared clonotypes between healthy human individuals (dated by TCRdb to about 2020). About the study as a whole: The cohort comprised a couple of women and a few men aged 18 to 49 years. For each donor, CD4 naive and CD4 memory were each given three plates, CD8 naive was given two plates, and CD8 memory was given one plate. To estimate repertoire size and how much clonotypes are shared between individuals, the study performed deep sequencing of blood TCR repertoires from a handful of healthy adults. To increase sequencing depth and limit assay-specific biases, TCR repertoire library preparation and sequencing were carried out by different laboratories using diverse techniques. Leukapheresis yielded between about 0.94 and 9 billion PBMCs per donor.

TCR CDR3 regions were amplified from genomic DNA by multiplex PCR using the deep immunoSEQ assay. Extracted genomic DNA from each cell subset was distributed evenly across all wells of several immunoSEQ 96-well plates, and each plate was treated as a replicate. Each replicate PCR for sorted subsets received about 200 ng genomic DNA, equal to about 30,000 T cell genomes. Purified libraries were measured with a Qubit 3.0 fluorometer, size-checked on a Bioanalyzer 2100, and measured again with the KAPA Library Quantification kit. Every immunoSEQ 96-well plate was sequenced on a dedicated single-read 150-cycle Illumina NextSeq 550 flow cell. The study's own analysis went as follows. Because the immunoSEQ output included only junctional sequences and no quality scores, the filtering could not be the same as the filtering used for full-length reads. Sequences were annotated with PyIR, a Python wrapper for IgBLAST v1.9, and V/J genes and CDR3 were assigned using IMGT germline references. Reads were removed for weak V/J assignments (E-value above 1e-6), missing CDR3, stop codons, out-of-frame junctions, or ambiguous translated residues. A V3J clonotype was defined by an identical inferred V gene, J gene, and CDR3 amino acid sequence. To compute the percentage overlap between repertoires, the number of shared unique clonotypes was divided by the size of the smaller repertoire. Repertoire richness was assessed with RTK rarefaction, the Chao1 estimator, and Recon v2.1 estimates of unobserved clonotypes. Generation probabilities were computed with OLGA for all TCRbeta clonotypes obtained by the gDNA method from several donors. The clones in this table, taken by TCRdb from immuneACCESS, are in-frame only. Not every clone is retained; where verified, under half of the shortfall comes from an unresolved V gene, and the cause of the rest is unknown. D and trimming come from the DNA, and the V and J calls and clone size come from that table. The sample data list about 680,000 clones, and roughly 72% of these were observed just once. Under 2% of the sample comes from the top ten.

The paper's findings and limits, for the study overall: Pairwise subsampling led to the expectation that sequencing depth would affect the degree of clonotype sharing among donors. Clonotypes shared by all four sorted-subset donors showed higher generation probabilities than non-shared clonotypes. Because the study included a small number of donors, the genetic and exposure-history diversity represented was limited. Sampling was restricted to blood, and TCR repertoires in tissues likely differ from the TCR repertoires found in blood. About 5% of naive CD4, approximately 3.7% of naive CD8, approximately 2.2% of memory CD4, and approximately 0.4% of memory CD8 clonotypes were shared across a few donors. Larger estimated clonotype richness was generally found for naive subsets than for memory subsets. Rarefaction of sorted-subset datasets indicated incomplete sequencing despite the large sequencing depth.

The chain is assembled from TRBV2 and TRBJ2-1; the D gene could be TRBD1 or TRBD2, each one agreeing over 5 bases. The receptor was isolated from a woman under 40 in good health. The specimen was memory CD4+ T cells sorted from blood. What this sample's cell subset or site label stands for: CD45RA-negative fraction. The nucleotide sequence reads TGTGCCAGCAGTTCCCCGGGGCGTGAGCAGTTCTTC. Translated, it reads CASSSPGREQFF.